The 2 T cell receptor beta chains reported below all come from one sample, sequenced in a study of shared clonotypes between healthy human individuals. Some clones are missing from TCRdb's copy, which holds only in-frame ones; the method was immunoSEQ multiplex PCR. The table shows about 2 million clones, with 90% to 95% occurring only once. Sample: naive CD4+ T cells sorted from blood. Subset meaning: CD45RA+ positively selected. Receptor source: a man aged 18 to 35 in good health.

The V gene is TRBV27, the J gene TRBJ1-6, with TRBD1 as a possible D gene (5 bases). Trimming left V 6 bases short and J 7 bases short, with 13 bases between. The CDR3 is 14 amino acids. Germline CDR1 MNHEY, CDR2 SMNVEV (reference sequence). CDR3 residues: CASRKDSYNSPLHF. CDR3 coding DNA: TGTGCCAGCAGAAAAGACAGTTACAATTCACCCCTCCACTTT.

V and J are TRBV5-6 and TRBJ2-7; 11 bases line up with TRBD1. CDR1 and CDR2 from the germline V gene are SGHDT and YYEEEE. V was pared by 5 bases and J by 2 bases, with 9 bases of the junction left unmatched. The CDR3 runs 16 residues. CDR3 residues: CASRYRWDRGTYEQYF. CDR3 DNA sequence: TGTGCCAGCAGGTATCGTTGGGACAGGGGGACCTACGAGCAGTACTTC.